The sequence of this T cell receptor (beta chain) was determined in a study of CD8+ T cells in alopecia areata. Reverse transcription of extracted RNA yielded cDNA, which provided the sequencing template. Here immunoSEQ multiplex PCR was the method, and the copy in TCRdb shows in-frame clones only, minus some. The sample lists approximately 120,000 clones, under 65% occurring once. The V gene's germline CDR1 is MGHRA and CDR2 YSYEKL. The CDR3 contains 15 residues. The trim removed 5 bases at V and 5 bases at J, leaving 7 bases unmatched. The sample's treatment: oral pan-JAK inhibitor, 5-10 mg twice daily.

The chain is built from TRBV4-1 and TRBJ2-1, with TRBD1 identical over 9 bases. The TCR sequence derives from a human donor with alopecia areata. Sequenced here: CD4+ T cells sorted from blood, sampled at week 4, from a patient treated with tofacitinib. CDR3 nucleotide sequence: TGCGCCAGCAGCGCGGGACAGGGCCAAAACAATGAGCAGTTCTTC. Protein sequence: CASSAGQGQNNEQFF.